The present T cell receptor beta chain was sequenced within a study of T cells in Graves' hyperthyroidism and ophthalmopathy. Looking at the study overall: Initial diagnosis, before any treatment, was when peripheral blood was collected. General study points: Blood also contained most expanded thyroid clonotypes above 0.001.

Authors of the study amplified TCR beta CDR3 regions from RNA transcripts. Using the HTBI primer set, a first-round RT-PCR was run on the TCR CDR3. Each CDR3 protein gets one entry after TCRdb re-called the multiplex PCR reads with MiXCR. There are about 210,000 distinct CDR3 sequences in the sample; 17% occur only once, and under 65% lies in the top ten. Note on this clonotype: The antigen is undetermined.

Stable disease denoted Graves' hyperthyroidism without ophthalmopathy progression within 18 months. Diagnosis of hyperthyroidism was new in patients aged 18 to 65, and its duration was under 2 months. This CDR3 has 12 residues. Germline V lookup: CDR1 SQVTM, CDR2 ANQGSEA. Trimming took 4 bases from V and 1 from J, leaving 7 bases between them. The specimen was blood. The chain has TRBV29-1 and TRBJ2-5; D is unresolved. The clonotype was recovered from a man aged 45-65 years with Graves' hyperthyroidism. The CDR3 nucleotides read TGCAGCGTTGCAGCTCCCCAAGAGACCCAGTACTTC. It encodes CSVAAPQETQYF.